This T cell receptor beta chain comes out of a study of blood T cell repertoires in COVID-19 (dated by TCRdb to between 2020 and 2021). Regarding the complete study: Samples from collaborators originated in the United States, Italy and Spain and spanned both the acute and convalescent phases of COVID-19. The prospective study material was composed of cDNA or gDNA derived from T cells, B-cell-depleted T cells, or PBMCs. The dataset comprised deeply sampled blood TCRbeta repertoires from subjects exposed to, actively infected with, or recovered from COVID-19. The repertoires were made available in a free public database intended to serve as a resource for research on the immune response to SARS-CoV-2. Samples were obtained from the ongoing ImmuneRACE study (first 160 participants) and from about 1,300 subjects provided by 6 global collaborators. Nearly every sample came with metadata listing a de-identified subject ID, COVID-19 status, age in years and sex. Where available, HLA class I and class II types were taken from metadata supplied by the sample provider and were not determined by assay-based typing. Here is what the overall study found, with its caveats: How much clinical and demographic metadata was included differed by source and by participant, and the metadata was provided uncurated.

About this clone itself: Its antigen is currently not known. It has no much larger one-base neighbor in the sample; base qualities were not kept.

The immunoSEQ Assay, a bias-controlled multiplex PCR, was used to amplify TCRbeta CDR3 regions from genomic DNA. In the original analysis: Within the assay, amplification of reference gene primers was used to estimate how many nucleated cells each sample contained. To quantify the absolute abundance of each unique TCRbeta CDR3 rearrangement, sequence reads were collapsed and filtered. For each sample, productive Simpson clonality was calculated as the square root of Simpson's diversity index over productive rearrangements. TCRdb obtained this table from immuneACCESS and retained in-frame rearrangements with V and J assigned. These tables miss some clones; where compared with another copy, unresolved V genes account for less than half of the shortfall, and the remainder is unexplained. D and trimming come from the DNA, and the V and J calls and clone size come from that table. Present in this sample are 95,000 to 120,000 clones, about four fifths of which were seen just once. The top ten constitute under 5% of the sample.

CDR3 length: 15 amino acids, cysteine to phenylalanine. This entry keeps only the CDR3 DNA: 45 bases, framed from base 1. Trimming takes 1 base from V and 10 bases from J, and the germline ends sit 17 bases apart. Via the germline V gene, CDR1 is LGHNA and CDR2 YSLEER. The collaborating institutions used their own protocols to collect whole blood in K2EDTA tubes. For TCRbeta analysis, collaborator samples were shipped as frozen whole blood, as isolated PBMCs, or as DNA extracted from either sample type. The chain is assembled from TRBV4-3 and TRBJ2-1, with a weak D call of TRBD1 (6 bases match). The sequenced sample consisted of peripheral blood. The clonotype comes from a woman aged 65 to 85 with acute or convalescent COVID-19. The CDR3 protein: CASSQGTYQQGEQFF. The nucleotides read TGCGCCAGCAGCCAAGGGACTTATCAGCAGGGGGAGCAGTTCTTC.